A selection of T cell receptor beta chains follows, all from one sample in a study of PD-1 blockade in classical Hodgkin lymphoma. Repertoires were generated with immunoSEQ multiplex PCR, while TCRdb's copy carries only in-frame clones and drops some. The repertoire includes 15,000 to 16,000 clones, over 80% of them detected once, and approximately 37% sits in the top ten. The sequenced sample was peripheral blood mononuclear cells (PBMCs), obtained before the second cycle of nivolumab. The receptors originated from a human donor with classical Hodgkin lymphoma. CDR3s include the opening cysteine and the closing phenylalanine or tryptophan. A D gene is named only where the DNA matches it firmly. Size values are once, few and many counts, or a class for expanded clones, and some rows have none.

v_call	clone_size	j_call	cdr3_length	d_call	cdr3_aa	cdr3_nt
TRBV5-1	NA	TRBJ2-3	15	TRBD2	CASSLSSGGTDTQYF	TGCGCCAGCAGCTTGTCTAGCGGGGGGACCGATACGCAGTATTTT
TRBV5-4	NA	TRBJ1-2	16	TRBD1	CASSPGQGWSGYGYTF	TGTGCCAGCAGCCCAGGACAGGGGTGGAGTGGCTATGGCTACACCTTC
TRBV29-1	once	TRBJ1-1	15	TRBD1	CSVDLLGQGVTEAFF	TGCAGCGTTGACCTACTTGGACAGGGTGTCACTGAAGCTTTCTTT
TRBV10-3	NA	TRBJ2-7	13	NA	CAISEWAGKEQYF	TGTGCCATCAGTGAGTGGGCAGGGAAGGAGCAGTACTTC
TRBV9	few	TRBJ2-2	14	NA	CASSPQGNTGELFF	TGTGCCAGCAGCCCCCAGGGAAACACCGGGGAGCTGTTTTTT
TRBV2	few	TRBJ2-7	17	TRBD2	CASSESPGLAGDYEQYF	TGTGCCAGCAGTGAATCTCCGGGACTAGCGGGAGACTACGAGCAGTACTTC
TRBV18	NA	TRBJ2-5	12	NA	CASSPSQETQYF	TGTGCCAGCTCACCTAGCCAAGAGACCCAGTACTTC
TRBV15	NA	TRBJ2-7	13	NA	CATSRLQGYEQYF	TGTGCCACCAGCAGACTCCAGGGGTACGAGCAGTACTTC
TRBV28	NA	TRBJ2-1	15	TRBD1	CASSAWTGAYNEQFF	TGTGCCAGCAGTGCATGGACAGGGGCCTACAATGAGCAGTTCTTC
TRBV28	NA	TRBJ1-5	17	NA	CASSFRGARLSNQPQHF	TGTGCCAGCAGCTTTCGGGGGGCGCGACTCAGCAATCAGCCCCAGCATTTT
TRBV27	NA	TRBJ1-6	14	NA	CASSLRRDNSPLHF	TGTGCCAGCAGTTTAAGACGGGATAATTCACCCCTCCACTTT
TRBV10-3	NA	TRBJ2-5	18	NA	CAISDASRGQRLQETQYF	TGTGCCATCAGTGATGCTTCCCGGGGCCAACGCTTGCAAGAGACCCAGTACTTC
TRBV11-2	NA	TRBJ2-1	15	TRBD2	CASSSTSGNRFEQFF	TGTGCCAGCAGCTCTACTAGCGGGAATCGGTTTGAGCAGTTCTTC
TRBV19	once	TRBJ1-2	16	TRBD1	CASSIEPGQGSYGYTF	TGTGCCAGTAGTATAGAACCCGGACAGGGGTCGTATGGCTACACCTTC
TRBV28	NA	TRBJ2-7	16	TRBD2	CASSLGGTSGHYEQYF	TGTGCCAGCAGTTTGGGTGGGACTAGCGGCCACTACGAGCAGTACTTC
TRBV9	NA	TRBJ2-7	14	NA	CASSATGTFYEQYF	TGTGCCAGCAGCGCAACCGGGACTTTCTACGAGCAGTACTTC
TRBV6-5	NA	TRBJ2-7	14	NA	CASSKLGPTYEQYF	TGTGCCAGCAGTAAATTAGGGCCAACCTACGAGCAGTACTTC
TRBV5-4	NA	TRBJ1-2	16	NA	CASSQDLSGSRAGYTF	TGCGCCAGCAGCCAAGATCTCTCTGGCAGCCGGGCCGGCTACACCTTC
TRBV6-5	NA	TRBJ1-2	13	NA	CASSYSDRSGYTF	TGTGCCAGCAGTTACTCCGACAGGAGTGGCTACACCTTC
TRBV5-1	NA	TRBJ2-3	14	NA	CASSSEPVTDTQYF	TGCGCCAGCAGCTCGGAACCTGTCACAGATACGCAGTATTTT
TRBV7-2	NA	TRBJ2-1	14	TRBD2	CASSLAGGSNEQFF	TGTGCCAGCAGCCTAGCGGGAGGTAGCAATGAGCAGTTCTTC
TRBV28	NA	TRBJ1-3	15	NA	CASTLDQLSGNTIYF	TGTGCCAGCACCCTGGACCAACTCTCTGGAAACACCATATATTTT
TRBV5-1	NA	TRBJ2-6	17	NA	CASLCYGSQSRANVLTF	TGCGCCAGCCTGTGTTACGGTTCACAAAGTCGGGCCAACGTCCTGACTTTC
TRBV5-5	NA	TRBJ1-2	16	NA	CASSLGGAGVNYGYTF	TGTGCCAGCAGCCTGGGAGGGGCAGGGGTAAACTATGGCTACACCTTC
TRBV7-9	few	TRBJ2-7	12	NA	CASSRESYEQYF	TGTGCCAGCAGCCGAGAATCCTACGAGCAGTACTTC
TRBV6-4	NA	TRBJ2-1	13	NA	CASSVGNSNEQFF	TGTGCCAGCAGTGTGGGGAACTCCAATGAGCAGTTCTTC
TRBV5-4	NA	TRBJ1-1	14	NA	CASTKAGQNTEAFF	TGTGCCAGCACCAAAGCCGGACAAAACACTGAAGCTTTCTTT
TRBV5-1	few	TRBJ1-2	13	NA	CASSFGQLYGYTF	TGCGCCAGCAGCTTTGGACAGCTCTATGGCTACACCTTC
TRBV4-1	NA	TRBJ1-1	14	NA	CASSQGAGGTEAFF	TGCGCCAGCAGCCAAGGGGCGGGGGGCACTGAAGCTTTCTTT
TRBV29-1	NA	TRBJ2-6	17	TRBD1	CSVEGQGGSSGANVLTF	TGCAGCGTTGAAGGACAGGGGGGGTCCTCTGGGGCCAACGTCCTGACTTTC
TRBV11-2	NA	TRBJ2-1	17	NA	CASSSKVGESSYNEQFF	TGTGCCAGCAGCTCTAAGGTAGGGGAGAGCTCCTACAATGAGCAGTTCTTC
TRBV2	NA	TRBJ2-2	16	TRBD2	CASRGGSSGSTGELFF	TGTGCCAGCAGGGGGGGCTCTAGCGGGAGTACCGGGGAGCTGTTTTTT
TRBV18	once	TRBJ2-1	15	TRBD1	CASSPGQSSYNEQFF	TGTGCCAGCTCACCGGGACAGAGCTCCTACAATGAGCAGTTCTTC